This TCR beta chain was sequenced for a study of vaccination effects on CD4 cells after COVID-19. Ahead of sequencing, the ViraFEST assay grew antigen-specific CD4+ T cells using viral peptide pools. Culture proceeded for approximately 10 days, and CD4+ T cells were then isolated. Two-dose vaccination with either BNT162b2 or mRNA-1273 was given to the participants. The healthy vaccine recipients, who had no prior SARS-CoV-2 infection, showed negative nucleocapsid antibodies. Half-medium exchanges with IL-2 medium took place on days 3 and 7. In its sample, this clone was seen a few times. Antigen specificity is unknown. The protocol was immunoSEQ multiplex PCR, while the TCRdb copy is restricted to in-frame clones and leaves out a portion. The table has approximately 70,000 clones, about 80% seen once; the top ten hold approximately 1.2%. Sequencing used CD4+ T cells from PBMCs cultured with HCoV-229E spike peptides, obtained after COVID-19 vaccination. The sequence was collected from a human donor who received a COVID-19 vaccine.

In DNA form, the CDR3 reads TGTGCCAGCAGGCAGGCCTCCCTAAACTATGGCTACACCTTC. This encodes CASRQASLNYGYTF. The V call is TRBV28, the J call TRBJ1-2; D remains ambiguous. Germline loops: CDR1 MDHEN, CDR2 SYDVKM. This CDR3 region has 14 residues. V was cut by 6 bases and J by 2 bases, with 13 bases left in between.